This is a list of T cell receptor beta chains from one sample in a study of molecular identifiers for immune sequencing clone quantification. TCRdb processed the PCR reads anew with MiXCR; each CDR3 protein has one entry. Seen here are some 41,000 distinct CDR3 sequences, nearly 25% observed once, and the top ten hold 0.85% to 1%. Sample: naive CD8+ T cells from blood, with Jurkat cell RNA spiked in. These receptor sequences come from a human donor in good health. Some libraries in this study had Jurkat cell RNA spiked in. The CDR3 runs from the conserved cysteine through the conserved F or W. The order of the fields is V gene, clone size, D gene, CDR3 length, J gene, CDR3 protein. A D gene is named only where the DNA matches it firmly. Some rows have no size entry. The others give once, few or many, or a class for an expanded clone.

V: TRBV7-9; size: .; D: TRBD2; length: 14; J: TRBJ2-7; CDR3: CASRSGGGSYEQYF
V: TRBV6-2/TRBV6-3; size: few; D: TRBD1; length: 17; J: TRBJ2-5; CDR3: CASSYGSNRGRAATQYF
V: TRBV3-1; size: many; D: TRBD1; length: 18; J: TRBJ2-5; CDR3: CASSQAGQGYRFIETQYF
V: TRBV7-2; size: .; D: .; length: 14; J: TRBJ2-3; CDR3: CASTLMFEEDTQYF
V: TRBV27; size: few; D: .; length: 13; J: TRBJ2-7; CDR3: CASSLGYQYEQYF
V: TRBV9; size: many; D: TRBD2; length: 15; J: TRBJ2-5; CDR3: CASSATGTSQETQYF
V: TRBV6-2/TRBV6-3; size: many; D: .; length: 12; J: TRBJ1-1; CDR3: CASRPRGTEAFF
V: TRBV19; size: once; D: .; length: 14; J: TRBJ2-3; CDR3: CASRLDGGTATPYF
V: TRBV28; size: many; D: TRBD2; length: 15; J: TRBJ2-1; CDR3: CASSFTTSGSNEQFF
V: TRBV19; size: many; D: .; length: 14; J: TRBJ2-7; CDR3: CASSPRGRPYEQYF
V: TRBV3-1; size: many; D: .; length: 15; J: TRBJ1-5; CDR3: CASSQDIGGNQPQHF
V: TRBV7-8; size: many; D: .; length: 12; J: TRBJ2-7; CDR3: CASSFGVGEQYF
V: TRBV7-2; size: few; D: TRBD2; length: 16; J: TRBJ2-1; CDR3: CASSRLAGEAYNEQFF
V: TRBV27; size: many; D: TRBD2; length: 18; J: TRBJ2-7; CDR3: CASSLIPMTSGRSDEQYF
V: TRBV3-1; size: few; D: .; length: 12; J: TRBJ2-7; CDR3: CASSQVSYEQYF
V: TRBV4-3; size: many; D: TRBD2; length: 15; J: TRBJ2-1; CDR3: CASSQWASGGNEQFF
V: TRBV9; size: .; D: .; length: 16; J: TRBJ2-3; CDR3: CASSPLGHPRTDTQYF
V: TRBV4-1; size: many; D: TRBD2; length: 15; J: TRBJ2-5; CDR3: CASSQARGGQETQYF
V: TRBV7-6; size: .; D: .; length: 12; J: TRBJ2-1; CDR3: CASSGSIDEQFF
V: TRBV4-1; size: few; D: .; length: 16; J: TRBJ2-7; CDR3: CASSQLFGGQIYEQYF
V: TRBV27; size: many; D: .; length: 15; J: TRBJ2-3; CDR3: CASRENSLGTDTQYF
V: TRBV30; size: .; D: .; length: 14; J: TRBJ2-3; CDR3: CAWSISSVPDTQYF
V: TRBV6-5; size: .; D: TRBD1; length: 15; J: TRBJ2-5; CDR3: CASSYSGQGQETQYF
V: TRBV11-2; size: many; D: .; length: 15; J: TRBJ1-3; CDR3: CASSLDPGTGNTIYF
V: TRBV7-2; size: .; D: .; length: 13; J: TRBJ2-7; CDR3: CTSRPGLGYEQYF
V: TRBV2; size: many; D: .; length: 16; J: TRBJ2-7; CDR3: CASSEALGESSYEQYF